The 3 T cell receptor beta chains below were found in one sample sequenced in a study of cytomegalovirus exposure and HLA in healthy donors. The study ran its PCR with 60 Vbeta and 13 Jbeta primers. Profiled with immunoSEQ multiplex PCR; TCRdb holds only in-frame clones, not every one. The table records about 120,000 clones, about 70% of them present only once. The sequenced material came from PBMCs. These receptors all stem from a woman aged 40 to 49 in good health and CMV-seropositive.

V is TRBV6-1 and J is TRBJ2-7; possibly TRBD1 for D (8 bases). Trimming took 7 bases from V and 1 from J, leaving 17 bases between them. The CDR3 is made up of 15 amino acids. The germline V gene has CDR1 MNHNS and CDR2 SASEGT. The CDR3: CASNRRGTGSYEQYF. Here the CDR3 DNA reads TGTGCCAGCAATAGGCGGGGGACAGGTTCCTACGAGCAGTACTTC.

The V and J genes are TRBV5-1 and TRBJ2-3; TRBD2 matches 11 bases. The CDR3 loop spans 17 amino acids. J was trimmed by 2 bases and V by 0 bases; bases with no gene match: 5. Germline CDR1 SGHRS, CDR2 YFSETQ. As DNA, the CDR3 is TGCGCCAGCAGCTTGGCGGCTAGCGGGGGGATCACAGATACGCAGTATTTT. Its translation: CASSLAASGGITDTQYF.

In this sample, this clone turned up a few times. For the CDR3, the DNA is TGTGCCAGCAGTGAAGTTATCGCTCCCTGGCGGGGCTACACCTTC. This codes for CASSEVIAPWRGYTF. The chain combines TRBV6-1 with TRBJ1-2; no clear D. Trimming took 1 base from V and 8 from J, leaving 17 bases between them. The germline gives CDR1 MNHNS, CDR2 SASEGT. The CDR3 sequence is 15 residues long.